A single sample gave rise to the 22 T cell receptor beta chains below, sequenced in a study of CD8 T cells in Susac syndrome. Random hexamers were used to reverse transcribe roughly 0.5 to 1 ug of RNA. TCRdb used MiXCR to reprocess the immunoSEQ multiplex PCR reads, holding one entry per CDR3 protein. In the table there are more than 75,000 distinct CDR3 sequences, around 94% of which are singletons. Sequencing used CD8+ T cells from PBMCs. These TCRs come from a human donor in good health.

The chain is built from TRBV27 and TRBJ1-2; 8 nucleotides match TRBD1. Germline CDR1 MNHEY, CDR2 SMNVEV (reference sequence). Unmatched junction bases numbered 10, after V lost 6 bases and J lost 4 bases. This CDR3 has 15 amino acids. The CDR3 coding sequence is TGTGCCAGCAGCCTAGGGGCAGGGGGCGGCTATGGCTACACCTTC. It yields the protein CASSLGAGGGYGYTF.

The chain has TRBV3-1 and TRBJ2-1, with D perhaps assigned TRBD1 or TRBD2 (7 bases each). This CDR3 contains 16 residues. The ends were cut back, 4 bases at V and 7 bases at J, with 20 bases in the middle. CDR1 and CDR2 from the germline V gene are LGHDT and YNNKEL (reference sequence). The CDR3 protein is CASSPRGGGPSNEQFF. CDR3 nucleotide sequence: TGTGCCAGCAGCCCCAGGGGGGGTGGCCCTTCGAATGAGCAGTTCTTC.

This clonotype was detected only once. The V gene is TRBV15, the J gene TRBJ1-2; D unclear. Germline V gene data show CDR1 as LNHNV and CDR2 as YYDKDF (reference sequence). Between the trimmed V and J ends, which lost 1 base and 8 bases, there was a span of 17 bases. This CDR3 is 15 amino acids long. The DNA of the CDR3 is TGTGCCACCAGCAGAGGAGTCGGGAGCCCCTACGGCTACACCTTC. Its translation: CATSRGVGSPYGYTF. Filled out from reference TRBV15 and TRBJ1-2, the complete variable domain reads DAMVIQNPRYQVTQFGKPVTLSCSQTLNHNVMYWYQQKSSQAPKLLFHYYDKDFNNEADTPDNFQSRRPNTSFCFLDIRSPGLGDTAMYLCATSRGVGSPYGYTFGSGTRLTVV.

This chain links TRBV7-8 with TRBJ1-1, with D perhaps matching TRBD1 (5 bases). This CDR3 has 14 amino acids. Per germline, CDR1 SGHVS and CDR2 FQNEAQ. Trimming shortened V by 7 bases and J by 0 bases, and 12 bases separated the two germline ends. CDR3 sequence: CASNLGTLNTEAFF. In nucleotides, the CDR3 is TGTGCCAGCAATCTAGGGACCCTGAACACTGAAGCTTTCTTT. The full variable domain, in which reference TRBV7-8 and TRBJ1-1 provide the parts outside the CDR3, is GAGVSQSPRYKVAKRGQDVALRCDPISGHVSLFWYQQALGQGPEFLTYFQNEAQLDKSGLPSDRFFAERPEGSVSTLKIQRTQQEDSAVYLCASNLGTLNTEAFFGQGTRLTVV.

The rearrangement uses TRBV15 and TRBJ2-7; D is perhaps TRBD2 (6 bases). The germline V and J ends were trimmed by 1 base and 1 base, with 11 bases remaining between them. CDR1 is LNHNV and CDR2 is YYDKDF in the germline V gene (reference sequence). The CDR3 runs to 15 residues. The CDR3 nucleotides are TGTGCCACCAGCAGAGGGGGGGTTCAATCCTACGAGCAGTACTTC. Translating gives CATSRGGVQSYEQYF. Together with reference TRBV15 and TRBJ2-7, the CDR3 gives the full variable domain: DAMVIQNPRYQVTQFGKPVTLSCSQTLNHNVMYWYQQKSSQAPKLLFHYYDKDFNNEADTPDNFQSRRPNTSFCFLDIRSPGLGDTAMYLCATSRGGVQSYEQYFGPGTRLTVT.

The rearrangement uses TRBV4-1 and TRBJ2-5; TRBD1 aligns across 7 bases. Germline V gene lookup returns CDR1 MGHRA and CDR2 YSYEKL. J was trimmed by 0 bases and V by 6 bases; bases with no gene match: 10. CDR3 size: 16 residues. CDR3: CASRGPDREYQETQYF. The DNA of the CDR3 is TGCGCCAGCAGGGGGCCCGACAGGGAGTACCAAGAGACCCAGTACTTC.

The gene calls are TRBV14 and TRBJ1-2; D not resolved. V lost 4 bases and J lost 5, with 14 bases in between. From germline, CDR1 is SGHDN and CDR2 FVKESK. This CDR3 spans 14 amino acids. This chain's CDR3 is CASSLDTAAYGYTF. The CDR3 nucleotides read TGTGCCAGCAGCCTGGATACAGCAGCATATGGCTACACCTTC. The whole variable domain, filled in from reference TRBV14 and TRBJ1-2, reads EAGVTQFPSHSVIEKGQTVTLRCDPISGHDNLYWYRRVMGKEIKFLLHFVKESKQDESGMPNNRFLAERTGGTYSTLKVQPAELEDSGVYFCASSLDTAAYGYTFGSGTRLTVV.

The V call is TRBV7-9, the J call TRBJ2-5, with D maybe TRBD2 (6 bases). Trimming cost V 5 bases and J 2 bases, with 12 bases left between them. This CDR3 comprises 14 residues. CDR1 and CDR2 (germline): SEHNR, FQNEAQ (reference sequence). CDR3 in DNA: TGTGCCAGCAGCCCCCGGACTATACAAGAGACCCAGTACTTC. It is translated as CASSPRTIQETQYF.

The chain recombines TRBV4-1 with TRBJ1-2; 8 nucleotides match TRBD1. From germline, CDR1 is MGHRA and CDR2 YSYEKL. The length of the CDR3 is 15 residues. V shed 3 bases, J shed 3 bases, and the junction held 6 bases outside the gene matches. The CDR3 bases are TGCGCCAGCAGCCAGGCCGGGACAGGAGACTATGGCTACACCTTC. Protein sequence: CASSQAGTGDYGYTF.

This chain uses TRBV5-6 with TRBJ2-7, with 13 nucleotides matching TRBD2. J lost 1 base, V lost 4 bases, and 5 bases had no gene match. Germline lookup yields CDR1 SGHDT and CDR2 YYEEEE. The CDR3 covers 16 residues. The CDR3 DNA reads as TGTGCCAGCAGCCGGCGGACTAGCGGGAGATCCTACGAGCAGTACGTC. This gives the protein CASSRRTSGRSYEQYV.

V is TRBV7-9 and J is TRBJ2-2; D gene unclear. Germline lookup yields CDR1 SEHNR and CDR2 FQNEAQ (reference sequence). The V and J ends lost 0 bases and 3 bases respectively, with 5 bases between them. There are 14 residues in the CDR3. CDR3 loop: CASSLAAHTGELFF. CDR3 in DNA: TGTGCCAGCAGCTTAGCTGCCCACACCGGGGAGCTGTTTTTT.

In its sample, this clonotype was seen once. This chain links TRBV20-1 with TRBJ2-5; D might be TRBD2 (5 bases). The CDR3 runs 14 residues. CDR1 is DFQATT and CDR2 is SNEGSKA in the germline V gene (reference sequence). Trimming took 0 bases from V and 0 from J, leaving 8 bases between them. This CDR3 reads CSARDKRDQETQYF. The CDR3 DNA reads as TGCAGTGCTAGAGATAAGAGGGACCAAGAGACCCAGTACTTC.

This clonotype occurred once. The chain carries TRBV4-1 and TRBJ1-2; D gene ambiguous. Germline CDR1 is MGHRA and CDR2 is YSYEKL. V was pared by 1 base and J by 4 bases, with 13 bases between. The CDR3 runs 15 residues. CDR3 region: CASSQVGGPVYGYTF. CDR3 nucleotides: TGCGCCAGCAGCCAAGTCGGCGGGCCGGTCTATGGCTACACCTTC.

This chain uses TRBV28 with TRBJ2-7, with D possibly TRBD1 on 5 matching bases. V was pared by 5 bases and J by 3 bases, with 17 bases between. This CDR3 contains 15 residues. Germline CDR1 reads MDHEN; CDR2 reads SYDVKM. The CDR3 is CASSRPAGLGYEQYV. CDR3 bases: TGTGCCAGCAGTCGTCCGGCAGGGCTAGGCTACGAGCAGTACGTC.

This chain joins TRBV7-6 and TRBJ2-2; TRBD2 aligns across 7 bases. CDR1 is SGHVS and CDR2 is FNYEAQ in the germline V gene. The CDR3 runs to 17 residues. The V gene end was trimmed by 5 bases and the J gene end by 7 bases; junction bases not matched to a gene: 16. CDR3 residues: CASSPVGLAATFGELFF. CDR3 DNA sequence: TGTGCCAGCAGCCCCGTGGGCCTAGCGGCCACCTTCGGGGAGCTGTTTTTT.

The J gene is TRBJ1-5, the V gene TRBV14; D is perhaps TRBD1 (6 bases). In germline, CDR1 is SGHDN, CDR2 FVKESK. Trimming cost V 2 bases and J 1 base, with 6 bases left between them. This CDR3 has 14 amino acids. The CDR3 region is CASSQRGSNQPQHF. For the CDR3, the DNA is TGTGCCAGCAGCCAAAGGGGGAGCAATCAGCCCCAGCATTTT.

The chain joins TRBV12-3 or TRBV12-4 to TRBJ1-6, with 9 positions matching TRBD1. V lost 6 bases and J lost 6; bases outside the gene matches: 12. This CDR3 is built from 17 residues. CDR3 in DNA: TGTGCCAGCAGGGCCGGGACAGGGCTAATGATTAATTCACCCCTCCACTTT. Its translation is CASRAGTGLMINSPLHF.

This chain joins TRBV9 and TRBJ1-2, with D maybe TRBD1 (6 bases). V lost 0 bases, J lost 0 bases, and 18 bases lay in between. The CDR3 extends over 18 amino acids. Germline V lookup: CDR1 SGDLS, CDR2 YYNGEE. Written as DNA, the CDR3 is TGTGCCAGCAGCGTAGCTACGGACAGAGCCGCTCCTAACTATGGCTACACCTTC. Translating gives CASSVATDRAAPNYGYTF.

This sequence joins TRBV12-3 or TRBV12-4 and TRBJ1-1; a possible D gene is TRBD1 (6 bases). V lost 6 bases and J 6 bases, leaving 23 bases between the germline ends. This CDR3 spans 16 amino acids. CDR3: CASSAPSIRGPSEAFF. The CDR3 coding sequence is TGTGCCAGCAGCGCCCCTTCTATCCGGGGGCCCTCTGAAGCTTTCTTT.

The chain links TRBV28 to TRBJ1-6, with no clear D. V lost 6 bases to trimming and J lost 4 bases, with 22 bases between them. Looked up from germline, CDR1 is MDHEN and CDR2 is SYDVKM. This CDR3 is 18 amino acids long. This CDR3 reads CASSLNRIRIPYNSPLHF. The CDR3 DNA is TGTGCCAGCAGCTTAAACCGGATCCGGATCCCGTATAATTCACCCCTCCACTTT. Based on the CDR3 plus reference TRBV28 and TRBJ1-6, the full variable domain is DVKVTQSSRYLVKRTGEKVFLECVQDMDHENMFWYRQDPGLGLRLIYFSYDVKMKEKGDIPEGYSVSREKKERFSLILESASTNQTSMYLCASSLNRIRIPYNSPLHFGNGTRLTVT.

The genes are TRBV7-6 and TRBJ2-5; D possibly corresponds to TRBD1 (6 bases). Trimming removed 0 bases from V and 2 bases from J, with 13 bases in between. This CDR3 region has 16 residues. In germline, CDR1 is SGHVS, CDR2 FNYEAQ. The CDR3 spells CASSLAPTGDQETQYF. The DNA of the CDR3 is TGTGCCAGCAGCTTAGCGCCGACAGGAGATCAAGAGACCCAGTACTTC.

This chain uses TRBV29-1 with TRBJ2-1, with D maybe TRBD1 (5 bases). The CDR3 extends over 13 amino acids. The V and J ends lost 5 bases and 2 bases respectively, with 10 bases between them. From germline, CDR1 is SQVTM and CDR2 ANQGSEA. CDR3 in amino acids: CSVSRGPYNEQFF. The DNA of the CDR3 is TGCAGCGTTAGTAGGGGCCCCTACAATGAGCAGTTCTTC.